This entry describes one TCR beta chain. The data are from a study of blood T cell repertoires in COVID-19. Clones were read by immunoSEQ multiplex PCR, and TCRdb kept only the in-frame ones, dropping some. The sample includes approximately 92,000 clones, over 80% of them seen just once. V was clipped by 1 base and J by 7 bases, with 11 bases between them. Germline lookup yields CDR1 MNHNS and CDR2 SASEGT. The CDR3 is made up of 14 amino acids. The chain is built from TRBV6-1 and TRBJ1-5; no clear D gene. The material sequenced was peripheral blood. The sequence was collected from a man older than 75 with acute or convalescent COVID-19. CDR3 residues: CASSEGGHEQPQHF. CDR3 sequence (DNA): TGTGCCAGCAGTGAAGGAGGTCATGAGCAGCCCCAGCATTTT.